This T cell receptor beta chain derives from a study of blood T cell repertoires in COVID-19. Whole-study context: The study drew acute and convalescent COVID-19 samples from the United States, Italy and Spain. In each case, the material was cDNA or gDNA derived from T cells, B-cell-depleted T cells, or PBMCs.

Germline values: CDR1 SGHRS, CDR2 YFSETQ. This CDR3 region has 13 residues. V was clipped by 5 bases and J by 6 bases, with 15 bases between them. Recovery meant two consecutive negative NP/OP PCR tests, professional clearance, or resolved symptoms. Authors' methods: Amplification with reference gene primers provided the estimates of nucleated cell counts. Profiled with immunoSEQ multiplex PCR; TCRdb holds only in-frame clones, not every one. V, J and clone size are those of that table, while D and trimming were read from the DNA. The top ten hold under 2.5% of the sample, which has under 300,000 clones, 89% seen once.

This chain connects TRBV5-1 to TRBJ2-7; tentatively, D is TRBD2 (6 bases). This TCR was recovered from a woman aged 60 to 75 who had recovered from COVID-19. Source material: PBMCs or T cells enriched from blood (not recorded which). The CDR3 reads CASREGTMGEQYF. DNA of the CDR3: TGCGCCAGCAGGGAGGGGACGATGGGCGAGCAGTACTTC.